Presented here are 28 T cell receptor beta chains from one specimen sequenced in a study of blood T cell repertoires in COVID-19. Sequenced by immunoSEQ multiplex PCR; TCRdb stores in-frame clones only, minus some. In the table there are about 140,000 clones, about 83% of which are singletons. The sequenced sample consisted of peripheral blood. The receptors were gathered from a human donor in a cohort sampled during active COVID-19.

The CDR3 spells CAWSVSVGEQYF. CDR3 bases: TGTGCCTGGAGTGTAAGTGTCGGGGAGCAGTACTTC. The chain joins TRBV30 to TRBJ2-7; D is ambiguous. The germline V and J ends were trimmed by 0 bases and 7 bases, with 10 bases remaining between them. CDR3 size: 12 residues. The V gene's germline CDR1 is GTSNPN and CDR2 SVGIG (reference sequence).

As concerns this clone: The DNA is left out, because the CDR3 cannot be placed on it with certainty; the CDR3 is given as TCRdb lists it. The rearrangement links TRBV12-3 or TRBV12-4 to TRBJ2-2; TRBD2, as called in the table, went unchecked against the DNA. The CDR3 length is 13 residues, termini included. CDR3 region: CASRDFGAGELFF.

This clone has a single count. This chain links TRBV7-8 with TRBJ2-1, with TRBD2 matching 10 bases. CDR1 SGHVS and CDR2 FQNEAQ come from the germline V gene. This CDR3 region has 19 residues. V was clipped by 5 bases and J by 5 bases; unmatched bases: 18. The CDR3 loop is CASSRTRPGLAGAHNEQFF. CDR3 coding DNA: TGTGCCAGCAGCCGCACCAGGCCGGGTCTAGCGGGGGCCCACAATGAGCAGTTCTTC.

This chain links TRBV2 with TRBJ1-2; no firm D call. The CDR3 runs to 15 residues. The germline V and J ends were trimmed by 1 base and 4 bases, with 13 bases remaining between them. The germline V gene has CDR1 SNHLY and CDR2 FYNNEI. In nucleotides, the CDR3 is TGTGCCAGCAGTGAAGGGGCAGAAAAGTCCTATGGCTACACCTTC. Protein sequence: CASSEGAEKSYGYTF.

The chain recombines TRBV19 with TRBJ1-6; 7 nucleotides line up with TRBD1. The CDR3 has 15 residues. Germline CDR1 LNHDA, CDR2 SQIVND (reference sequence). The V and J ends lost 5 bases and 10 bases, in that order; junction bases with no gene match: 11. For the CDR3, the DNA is TGTGCCAGTAGTCCGTCGGCAGGGGGAGAATCACCCCTCCACTTT. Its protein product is CASSPSAGGESPLHF.

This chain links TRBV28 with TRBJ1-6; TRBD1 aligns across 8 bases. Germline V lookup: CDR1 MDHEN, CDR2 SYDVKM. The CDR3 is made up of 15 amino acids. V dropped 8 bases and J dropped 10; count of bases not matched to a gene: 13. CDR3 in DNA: TGTGCCAGCGGGGTCGTGGACAGGGTGAGCTCACCCCTCCACTTT. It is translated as CASGVVDRVSSPLHF.

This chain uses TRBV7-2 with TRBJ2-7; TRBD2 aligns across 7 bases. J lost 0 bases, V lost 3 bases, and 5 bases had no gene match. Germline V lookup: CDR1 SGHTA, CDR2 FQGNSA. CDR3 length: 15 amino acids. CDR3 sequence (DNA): TGTGCCAGCAGCTTGAGCGGGGCCTACTCCTACGAGCAGTACTTC. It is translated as CASSLSGAYSYEQYF.

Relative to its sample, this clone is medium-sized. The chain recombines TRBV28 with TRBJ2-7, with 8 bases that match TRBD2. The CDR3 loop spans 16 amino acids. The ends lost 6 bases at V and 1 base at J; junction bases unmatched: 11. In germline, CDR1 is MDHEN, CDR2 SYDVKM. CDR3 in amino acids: CASSSPSGSTSYEQYF. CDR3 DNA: TGTGCCAGCAGCAGCCCGAGCGGGAGTACTTCCTACGAGCAGTACTTC.

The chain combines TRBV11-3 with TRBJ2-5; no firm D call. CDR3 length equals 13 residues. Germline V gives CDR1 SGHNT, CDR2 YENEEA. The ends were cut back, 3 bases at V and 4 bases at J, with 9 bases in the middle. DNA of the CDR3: TGTGCCAGCAGCTTGACATCCCTAGAGACCCAGTACTTC. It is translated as CASSLTSLETQYF.

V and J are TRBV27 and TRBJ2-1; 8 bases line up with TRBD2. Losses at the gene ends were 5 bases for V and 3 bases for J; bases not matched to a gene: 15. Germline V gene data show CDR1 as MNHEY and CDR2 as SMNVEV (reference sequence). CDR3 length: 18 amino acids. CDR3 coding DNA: TGTGCCAGCAGTCCCATGGGAAAAAGCGGGGGCCGCTACAATGAGCAGTTCTTC. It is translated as CASSPMGKSGGRYNEQFF.

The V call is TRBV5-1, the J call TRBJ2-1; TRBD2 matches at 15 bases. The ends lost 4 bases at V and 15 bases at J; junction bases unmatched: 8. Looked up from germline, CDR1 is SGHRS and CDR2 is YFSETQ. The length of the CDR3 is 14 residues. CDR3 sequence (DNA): TGCGCCAGCAGCCCTCCCGGGACTAGCGGGAGGACGTTCTTC. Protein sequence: CASSPPGTSGRTFF.

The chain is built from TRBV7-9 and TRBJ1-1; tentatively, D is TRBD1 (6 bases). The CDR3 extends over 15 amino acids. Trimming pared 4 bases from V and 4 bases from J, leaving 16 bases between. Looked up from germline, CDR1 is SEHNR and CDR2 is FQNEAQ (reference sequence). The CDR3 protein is CASSYLLGGGTEAFF. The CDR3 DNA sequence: TGTGCCAGCAGCTACCTATTAGGGGGGGGCACTGAAGCTTTCTTT.

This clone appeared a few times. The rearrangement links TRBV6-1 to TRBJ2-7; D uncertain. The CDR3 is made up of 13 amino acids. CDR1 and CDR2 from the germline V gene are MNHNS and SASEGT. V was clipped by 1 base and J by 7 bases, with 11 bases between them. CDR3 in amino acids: CASSEGAEKEQYF. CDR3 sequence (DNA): TGTGCCAGCAGTGAAGGGGCTGAAAAAGAGCAGTACTTC.

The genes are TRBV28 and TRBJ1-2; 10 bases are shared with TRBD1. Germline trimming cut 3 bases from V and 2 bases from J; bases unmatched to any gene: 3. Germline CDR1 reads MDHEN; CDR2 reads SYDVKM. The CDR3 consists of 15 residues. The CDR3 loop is CASSLPGQGNYGYTF. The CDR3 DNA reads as TGTGCCAGCAGTTTGCCGGGACAGGGGAACTATGGCTACACCTTC.

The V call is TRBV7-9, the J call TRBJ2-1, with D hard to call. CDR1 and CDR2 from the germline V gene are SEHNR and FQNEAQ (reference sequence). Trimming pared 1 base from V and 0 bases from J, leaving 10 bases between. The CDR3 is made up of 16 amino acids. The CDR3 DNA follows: TGTGCCAGCAGCTTAGTCGGTGAAATCTCCTACAATGAGCAGTTCTTC. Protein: CASSLVGEISYNEQFF.

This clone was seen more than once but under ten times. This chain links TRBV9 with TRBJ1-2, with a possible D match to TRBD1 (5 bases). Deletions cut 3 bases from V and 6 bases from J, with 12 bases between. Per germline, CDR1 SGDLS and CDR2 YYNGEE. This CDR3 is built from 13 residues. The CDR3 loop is CASSGMGGDGYTF. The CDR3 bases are TGTGCCAGCAGCGGGATGGGAGGGGATGGCTACACCTTC.

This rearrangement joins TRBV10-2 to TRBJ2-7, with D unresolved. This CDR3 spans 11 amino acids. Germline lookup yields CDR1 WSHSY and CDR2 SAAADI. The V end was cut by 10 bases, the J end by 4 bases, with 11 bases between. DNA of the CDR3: TGCGCCACCCGGAGTTTTTACGAGCAGTACTTC. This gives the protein CATRSFYEQYF.

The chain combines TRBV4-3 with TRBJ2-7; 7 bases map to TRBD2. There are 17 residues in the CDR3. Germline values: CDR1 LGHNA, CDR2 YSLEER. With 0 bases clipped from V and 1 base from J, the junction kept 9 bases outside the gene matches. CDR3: CASSQDRIGGGSYEQYF. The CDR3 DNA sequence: TGCGCCAGCAGCCAAGATAGGATCGGCGGGGGTTCCTACGAGCAGTACTTC.

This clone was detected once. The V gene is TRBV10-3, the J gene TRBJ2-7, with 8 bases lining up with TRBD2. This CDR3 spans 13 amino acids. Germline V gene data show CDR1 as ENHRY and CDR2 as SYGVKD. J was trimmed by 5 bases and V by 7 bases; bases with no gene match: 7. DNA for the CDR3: TGTGCCATCATGCGCAGCGGGGGAAACGAGCAGTACTTC. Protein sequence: CAIMRSGGNEQYF.

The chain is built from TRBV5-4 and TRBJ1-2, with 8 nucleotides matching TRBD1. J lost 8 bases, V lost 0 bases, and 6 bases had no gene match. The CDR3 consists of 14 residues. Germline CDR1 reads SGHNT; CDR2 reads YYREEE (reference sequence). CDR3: CASSLEVRGHGYTF. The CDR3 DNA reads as TGTGCCAGCAGCTTGGAGGTCAGGGGGCACGGCTACACCTTC. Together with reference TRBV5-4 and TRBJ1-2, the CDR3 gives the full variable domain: ETGVTQSPTHLIKTRGQQVTLRCSSQSGHNTVSWYQQALGQGPQFIFQYYREEENGRGNFPPRFSGLQFPNYSSELNVNALELDDSALYLCASSLEVRGHGYTFGSGTRLTVV.

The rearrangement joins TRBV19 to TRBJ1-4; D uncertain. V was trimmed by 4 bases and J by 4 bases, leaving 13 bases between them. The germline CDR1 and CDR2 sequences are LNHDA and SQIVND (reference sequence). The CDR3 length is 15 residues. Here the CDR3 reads CASSTRSRGNEKLFF. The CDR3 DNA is TGTGCCAGTAGTACAAGGTCCCGGGGTAATGAAAAACTGTTTTTT. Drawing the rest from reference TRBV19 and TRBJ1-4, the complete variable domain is DGGITQSPKYLFRKEGQNVTLSCEQNLNHDAMYWYRQDPGQGLRLIYYSQIVNDFQKGDIAEGYSVSREKKESFPLTVTSAQKNPTAFYLCASSTRSRGNEKLFFGSGTQLSVL.

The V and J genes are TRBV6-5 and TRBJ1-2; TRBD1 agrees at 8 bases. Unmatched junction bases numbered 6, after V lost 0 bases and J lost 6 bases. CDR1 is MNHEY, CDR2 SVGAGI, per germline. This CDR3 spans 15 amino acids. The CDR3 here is CASSYSTSGGNGYTF. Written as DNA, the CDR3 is TGTGCCAGCAGTTACTCGACGTCAGGGGGCAATGGCTACACCTTC.

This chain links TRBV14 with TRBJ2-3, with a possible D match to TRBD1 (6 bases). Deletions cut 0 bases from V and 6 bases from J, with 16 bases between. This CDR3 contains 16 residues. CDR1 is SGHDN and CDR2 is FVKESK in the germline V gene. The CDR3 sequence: CASSQDLGAGVDTQYF. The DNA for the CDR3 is TGTGCCAGCAGCCAAGATCTGGGGGCCGGAGTTGATACGCAGTATTTT.

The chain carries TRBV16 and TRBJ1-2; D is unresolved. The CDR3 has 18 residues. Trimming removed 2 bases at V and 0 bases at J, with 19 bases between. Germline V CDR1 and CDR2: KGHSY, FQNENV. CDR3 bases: TGTGCCAGCAGCCAAACCCCCCTCTCTTCTTTAGCTAACTATGGCTACACCTTC. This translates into CASSQTPLSSLANYGYTF.

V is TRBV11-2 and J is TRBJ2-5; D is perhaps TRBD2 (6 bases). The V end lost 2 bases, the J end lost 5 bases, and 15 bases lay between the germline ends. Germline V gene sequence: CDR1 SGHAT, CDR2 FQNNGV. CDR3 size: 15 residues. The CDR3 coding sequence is TGTGCCAGCAGCTTAAGTGTGGGGGGTCGTGAGACCCAGTACTTC. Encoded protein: CASSLSVGGRETQYF.

CDR3 protein: CASSRNPGTGGYGYTF. The CDR3 DNA sequence: TGTGCCAGTAGTAGGAACCCCGGGACAGGGGGCTATGGCTACACCTTC. The chain links TRBV19 to TRBJ1-2, with 11 bases lining up with TRBD1. The germline V gene encodes CDR1 LNHDA and CDR2 SQIVND (reference sequence). The length of the CDR3 is 16 residues. Losses at the gene ends were 4 bases for V and 4 bases for J; bases not matched to a gene: 8.

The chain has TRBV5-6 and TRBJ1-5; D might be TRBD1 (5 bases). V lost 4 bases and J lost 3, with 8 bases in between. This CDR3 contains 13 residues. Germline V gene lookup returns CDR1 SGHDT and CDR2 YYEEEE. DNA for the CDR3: TGTGCCAGCAGCCGACAGCTCAATCAGCCCCAGCATTTT. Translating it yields CASSRQLNQPQHF. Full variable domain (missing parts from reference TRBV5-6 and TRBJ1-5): DAGVTQSPTHLIKTRGQQVTLRCSPKSGHDTVSWYQQALGQGPQFIFQYYEEEERQRGNFPDRFSGHQFPNYSSELNVNALLLGDSALYLCASSRQLNQPQHFGDGTRLSIL.

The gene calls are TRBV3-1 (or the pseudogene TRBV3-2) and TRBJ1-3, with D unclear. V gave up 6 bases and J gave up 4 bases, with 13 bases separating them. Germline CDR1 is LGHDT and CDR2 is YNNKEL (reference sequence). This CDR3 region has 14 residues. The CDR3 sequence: CASSRGKGGNTIYF. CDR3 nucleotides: TGTGCCAGCAGTCGAGGGAAGGGAGGAAACACCATATATTTT.